Sequencing of this T cell receptor (beta chain) was carried out in a study of T cells in pancreatic ductal adenocarcinoma. Surgery without prior neoadjuvant therapy was the treatment of the selected pancreatic ductal adenocarcinoma patients. Profiled with immunoSEQ multiplex PCR; TCRdb holds only in-frame clones, not every one. The sample yields about 9,000 clones, under 90% seen once. V lost 3 bases, J lost 3 bases, and 8 bases stayed unmatched. Per the germline V gene, CDR1 is MDHEN and CDR2 is SYDVKM. This CDR3 is built from 15 residues. The sample was PBMCs. The V and J genes are TRBV28 and TRBJ2-7; TRBD1 agrees at 7 bases. This sequence originates from a human donor with pancreatic ductal adenocarcinoma. This chain's CDR3 is CASSLSGTALYEQYF. In DNA form, the CDR3 reads TGTGCCAGCAGTTTGTCCGGGACAGCCCTCTACGAGCAGTACTTC.